This T cell receptor beta chain was captured by sequencing in a study of regulatory T cells in long-lasting Graves disease. Overall study: Antithyroid drugs had been given to newly diagnosed Graves' patients for under 3 months. The study's findings and limits: TCR diversity was lower in persistent Graves' patients than in newly diagnosed ones.

Time point given: newly diagnosed GD, antithyroid drugs for less than 3 months. Isolated PBMC RNA provided the starting material for the TCR library. CDR3-region Arm-PCR and iRepertoire HTBI primers produced the TCR beta libraries. TCRdb re-called the multiplex PCR reads through MiXCR, storing one row per CDR3 protein. The profile shows some 460,000 distinct CDR3 sequences, roughly 15% of them singletons. The CDR3 consists of 15 residues. The germline gives CDR1 LNHNV, CDR2 YYDKDF (reference sequence). Between the trimmed V and J ends, which lost 0 bases and 8 bases, there was a span of 16 bases. For this clonotype: Its antigen remains unidentified.

The data also belong to a second study, concerning T cells in Graves' hyperthyroidism and ophthalmopathy. From that paper: The HTBI primer set was used in a first-round RT-PCR of the TCR CDR3.

This material consisted of peripheral blood mononuclear cells (PBMCs), taken at new diagnosis, from a patient treated with antithyroid drugs. The source is a man in his forties with Graves disease. The chain uses TRBV15 and TRBJ1-2; no firm D call. The CDR3 here is CATSRDINDVKGYTF. DNA of the CDR3: TGTGCCACCAGCAGAGATATCAACGACGTGAAGGGCTACACCTTC.